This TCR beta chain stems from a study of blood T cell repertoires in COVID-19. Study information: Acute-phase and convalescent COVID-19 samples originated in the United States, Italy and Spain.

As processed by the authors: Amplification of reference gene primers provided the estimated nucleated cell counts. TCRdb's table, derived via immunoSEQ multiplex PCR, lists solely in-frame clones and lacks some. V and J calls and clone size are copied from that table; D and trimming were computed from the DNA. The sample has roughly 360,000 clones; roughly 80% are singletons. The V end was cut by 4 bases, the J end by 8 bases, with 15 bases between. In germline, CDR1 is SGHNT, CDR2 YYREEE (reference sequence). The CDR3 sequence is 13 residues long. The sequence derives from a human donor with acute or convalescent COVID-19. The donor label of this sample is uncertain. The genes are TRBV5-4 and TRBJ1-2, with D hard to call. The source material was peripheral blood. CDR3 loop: CASSPPMAPGYTF. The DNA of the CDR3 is TGTGCCAGCAGCCCTCCCATGGCCCCAGGCTACACCTTC.